The entry below describes one T cell receptor beta chain. Its target is not known. These data come from a study of CD8+CD57+ T cells in acquired aplastic anemia. Study in general: Each DNA sample taken from sorted CD4+ and CD8+ cells came to approximately 3.2 ug on average. Overall study results and limits: Significance was not reached for CD8+ Simpson's diversity between patients and controls. Between patients and controls, over 25 CD8+ CDR3 sequences were found in common.

Looked up from germline, CDR1 is SGHVS and CDR2 is FQNEAQ. Trimming left V 3 bases short and J 2 bases short, with 5 bases between. The CDR3 totals 12 residues. The sequenced patients had an expansion of CD8+CD57+ cells seen by flow cytometry. Using genomic DNA as the template, TCR beta VDJ and CDR3 profiling was carried out. Via MiXCR, TCRdb re-called the reads, giving one row per CDR3 protein. In the table there are approximately 190,000 distinct CDR3 sequences, around half of which are singletons. J is TRBJ2-7 and V is TRBV7-8, with D hard to call. The specimen sequenced was sorted CD4+, CD8+, or CD8+CD57+ T cells (not recorded which) from PBMCs. The clonotype comes from a human donor with aplastic anemia. The CDR3 bases are TGTGCCAGCAGCTTCCGGCCCTACGAGCAGTACTTC. Amino acid sequence: CASSFRPYEQYF.